These T cell receptor beta chains were read from a single sample in a study of early T cells in non-severe SARS-CoV-2 infection. TCRdb re-derived calls from the 5' RACE reads in MiXCR, one entry per CDR3 protein. The data contain around 60,000 distinct CDR3 sequences, 11% of them singletons. The sequenced sample was whole blood, obtained at baseline. These receptors were taken from an adult who was a healthcare worker with PCR-confirmed SARS-CoV-2 infection or an uninfected control (not recorded which). The CDR3 runs from the conserved cysteine through the conserved F or W. Each record gives: CDR3 length, V gene, D gene, J gene, clone size, CDR3 DNA, CDR3 protein. A D gene is named only where the DNA matches it firmly. Clone sizes are given selectively: once, few, many, or a class where the clone is expanded.

cdr3_length: 11
v_call: TRBV12-3/TRBV12-4
d_call: -
j_call: TRBJ2-3
clone_size: many
cdr3_nt: TGTGCCAGCAGTTTAAAGGATACGCAGTATTTT
cdr3_aa: CASSLKDTQYF

cdr3_length: 16
v_call: TRBV27
d_call: TRBD1
j_call: TRBJ1-6
clone_size: few
cdr3_nt: TGTGCCAGCAGTCGTATGCCGGGACAGGGAGGATCACCCCTCCACTTT
cdr3_aa: CASSRMPGQGGSPLHF

cdr3_length: 15
v_call: TRBV28
d_call: TRBD1
j_call: TRBJ1-1
clone_size: few
cdr3_nt: TGTGCCAGCAGTTTTCGGCCAGGGGGCTTGAATGAAGCTTTCTTT
cdr3_aa: CASSFRPGGLNEAFF

cdr3_length: 18
v_call: TRBV6-5
d_call: TRBD1
j_call: TRBJ2-7
clone_size: -
cdr3_nt: TGTGCCAGCAGTTACTCCCGCCGGGACAGTGGCTTTTCCTACGAGCAGTACTTC
cdr3_aa: CASSYSRRDSGFSYEQYF

cdr3_length: 12
v_call: TRBV20-1
d_call: TRBD1
j_call: TRBJ2-7
clone_size: -
cdr3_nt: TGCAGTGCTCACAGGGGCTCCTACGAGCAGTACTTC
cdr3_aa: CSAHRGSYEQYF

cdr3_length: 12
v_call: TRBV7-2
d_call: -
j_call: TRBJ2-3
clone_size: -
cdr3_nt: TGTGCCAGCAGCACCAGCGCAGATACGCAGTATTTT
cdr3_aa: CASSTSADTQYF

cdr3_length: 16
v_call: TRBV9
d_call: TRBD2
j_call: TRBJ2-5
clone_size: -
cdr3_nt: TGTGCCAGCAGCCCCGGACTAGCGGGAGGGGTTGAGACCCAGTACTTC
cdr3_aa: CASSPGLAGGVETQYF

cdr3_length: 15
v_call: TRBV4-3
d_call: TRBD2
j_call: TRBJ2-3
clone_size: few
cdr3_nt: TGCGCCAGCAGCCAAGTTGGCGGGGGTACAGATACGCAGTATTTT
cdr3_aa: CASSQVGGGTDTQYF

cdr3_length: 14
v_call: TRBV2
d_call: TRBD1
j_call: TRBJ2-3
clone_size: many
cdr3_nt: TGTGCCAGCAGTGGACAGGGTGGTACAGATACGCAGTATTTT
cdr3_aa: CASSGQGGTDTQYF

cdr3_length: 17
v_call: TRBV5-1
d_call: TRBD1
j_call: TRBJ2-2
clone_size: -
cdr3_nt: TGCGCCAGCAGCTTGGCCAGGACAGGAAGGAGCCCCGGGGAGCTGTTTTTT
cdr3_aa: CASSLARTGRSPGELFF

cdr3_length: 15
v_call: TRBV25-1
d_call: -
j_call: TRBJ1-2
clone_size: -
cdr3_nt: TGTGCCAGCAGTGAAAGCCTGGGAATCAACTATGGCTACACCTTC
cdr3_aa: CASSESLGINYGYTF

cdr3_length: 14
v_call: TRBV6-2/TRBV6-3
d_call: -
j_call: TRBJ2-7
clone_size: few
cdr3_nt: TGTGCCAGCAGTCGGGGGGACAGGAATTACGAGCAGTACTTC
cdr3_aa: CASSRGDRNYEQYF

cdr3_length: 15
v_call: TRBV11-2
d_call: -
j_call: TRBJ1-2
clone_size: -
cdr3_nt: TGTGCCAGCAGCTTAGTGACTCGGGGGCCCTATGGCTACACCTTC
cdr3_aa: CASSLVTRGPYGYTF

cdr3_length: 12
v_call: TRBV7-9
d_call: TRBD1
j_call: TRBJ2-7
clone_size: few
cdr3_nt: TGTGCCACAGGGACAGGAACCTACGAGCAGTACTTC
cdr3_aa: CATGTGTYEQYF

cdr3_length: 13
v_call: TRBV20-1
d_call: -
j_call: TRBJ2-1
clone_size: -
cdr3_nt: TGCAGTGCTAGCCTAGTTAAAGGCGGTGAGCAGTTCTTC
cdr3_aa: CSASLVKGGEQFF

cdr3_length: 16
v_call: TRBV12-3/TRBV12-4
d_call: -
j_call: TRBJ2-1
clone_size: few
cdr3_nt: TGTGCCAGCAGTTTCCGTGCAGCGGGTTCCTACAATGAGCAGTTCTTC
cdr3_aa: CASSFRAAGSYNEQFF

cdr3_length: 14
v_call: TRBV27
d_call: -
j_call: TRBJ1-2
clone_size: -
cdr3_nt: TGTGCCAGCAGTTTAGAGCAGGGACGAGGCGGCTACACCTTC
cdr3_aa: CASSLEQGRGGYTF

cdr3_length: 16
v_call: TRBV5-1
d_call: TRBD1
j_call: TRBJ1-3
clone_size: many
cdr3_nt: TGCGCCAGCAGCTTGACAGGGGGCCGCTCTGGAAACACCATATATTTT
cdr3_aa: CASSLTGGRSGNTIYF

cdr3_length: 12
v_call: TRBV18
d_call: TRBD1
j_call: TRBJ1-1
clone_size: few
cdr3_nt: TGTGCCAGCTCATCTGGGACAGGTGAAGCTTTCTTT
cdr3_aa: CASSSGTGEAFF

cdr3_length: 15
v_call: TRBV6-1
d_call: -
j_call: TRBJ1-5
clone_size: many
cdr3_nt: TGTGCCAGCAGTGGGGGGCTGAATAGCAATCAGCCCCAGCATTTT
cdr3_aa: CASSGGLNSNQPQHF

cdr3_length: 15
v_call: TRBV2
d_call: TRBD2
j_call: TRBJ2-3
clone_size: -
cdr3_nt: TGTGCCAGCAGATGGACTAGCGGGGGAAAAGATACGCAGTATTTT
cdr3_aa: CASRWTSGGKDTQYF

cdr3_length: 15
v_call: TRBV18
d_call: -
j_call: TRBJ1-1
clone_size: -
cdr3_nt: TGTGCCAGCTCACCATTGGACACAGCAAACACTGAAGCTTTCTTT
cdr3_aa: CASSPLDTANTEAFF

cdr3_length: 14
v_call: TRBV14
d_call: -
j_call: TRBJ1-6
clone_size: -
cdr3_nt: TGTGCCAGCAGCCAAGAAGGATCCCTATCACCCCTCCACTTT
cdr3_aa: CASSQEGSLSPLHF

cdr3_length: 13
v_call: TRBV29-1
d_call: TRBD1
j_call: TRBJ2-3
clone_size: few
cdr3_nt: TGCAGCGTTGGGGACAGGGCCTGGGATACGCAGTATTTT
cdr3_aa: CSVGDRAWDTQYF

cdr3_length: 14
v_call: TRBV12-3/TRBV12-4
d_call: -
j_call: TRBJ2-7
clone_size: -
cdr3_nt: TGTGCCAGCACTTCAACGGGGCCCTCCTACGAGCAGTACTTC
cdr3_aa: CASTSTGPSYEQYF

cdr3_length: 12
v_call: TRBV2
d_call: -
j_call: TRBJ2-1
clone_size: many
cdr3_nt: TGTGCCAGCAGATTGACAGGAAATGAGCAGTTCTTC
cdr3_aa: CASRLTGNEQFF

cdr3_length: 18
v_call: TRBV19
d_call: TRBD1
j_call: TRBJ1-1
clone_size: few
cdr3_nt: TGTGCCAGTAGTATCCCGCCGGGGACAGGGGGCCTGAACACTGAAGCTTTCTTT
cdr3_aa: CASSIPPGTGGLNTEAFF

cdr3_length: 14
v_call: TRBV5-8
d_call: -
j_call: TRBJ2-1
clone_size: few
cdr3_nt: TGTGCCAGCCGACGACAAGGGTTGAGGGATGAGCAGTTCTTC
cdr3_aa: CASRRQGLRDEQFF

cdr3_length: 15
v_call: TRBV6-6
d_call: -
j_call: TRBJ1-1
clone_size: -
cdr3_nt: TGTGCCAGCAGCGCCAATCTTGGCATGAACACTGAAGCTTTCTTT
cdr3_aa: CASSANLGMNTEAFF

cdr3_length: 15
v_call: TRBV20-1
d_call: -
j_call: TRBJ1-2
clone_size: -
cdr3_nt: TGCAGTGCTAGAAGACAGCAAGGGACCTTCTATGGCTACACCTTC
cdr3_aa: CSARRQQGTFYGYTF

cdr3_length: 13
v_call: TRBV7-9
d_call: -
j_call: TRBJ2-7
clone_size: few
cdr3_nt: TGTGCCAGCAGCCTAACCGGTATCGGCGAGCAGTACTTC
cdr3_aa: CASSLTGIGEQYF

cdr3_length: 16
v_call: TRBV11-2
d_call: -
j_call: TRBJ2-2
clone_size: many
cdr3_nt: TGTGCCAGCAGCTTACGGGGGCTCGCGAACACCGGGGAGCTGTTTTTT
cdr3_aa: CASSLRGLANTGELFF

cdr3_length: 12
v_call: TRBV30
d_call: TRBD1
j_call: TRBJ2-7
clone_size: -
cdr3_nt: TGTGCCTGGAAGGGGGCTAACTACGAGCAGTACTTC
cdr3_aa: CAWKGANYEQYF